Listed here are 5 T cell receptor beta chains from one sample, sequenced in a study of control samples from healthy donors and cancer patients. Using immunoSEQ multiplex PCR, the repertoire was profiled, and TCRdb retains in-frame clones only, with some absent. Of around 190,000 clones listed, around nine tenths are singletons. Sequencing used blood. The receptors shown here come from a man under 40 in good health.

The chain uses TRBV28 and TRBJ2-5; unclear D gene. In germline, CDR1 is MDHEN, CDR2 SYDVKM. The CDR3 length is 14 residues. V was clipped by 2 bases and J by 6 bases, with 13 bases between them. Here the CDR3 DNA reads TGTGCCAGCAGTTTAGGATCGATGGTGAAGACCCAGTACTTC. Protein: CASSLGSMVKTQYF.

The rearrangement joins TRBV15 to TRBJ2-1; maybe TRBD2 (5 bases). Germline CDR1 and CDR2: LNHNV and YYDKDF (reference sequence). This CDR3 is 15 amino acids long. Trimming pared 1 base from V and 8 bases from J, leaving 15 bases between. In nucleotides, the CDR3 is TGTGCCACCAGCAGAGCGACGGGGAAAATCGATGAGCAGTTCTTC. It specifies CATSRATGKIDEQFF.

The chain is built from TRBV5-4 and TRBJ1-1; 11 bases are a match to TRBD1. Trimming removed 3 bases from V and 4 bases from J; junction bases left unmatched: 5. Germline loops: CDR1 SGHNT, CDR2 YYREEE (reference sequence). The CDR3 has 15 residues. CDR3 nucleotides: TGTGCCAGCAGCTGGGGACAGGGGGGAGGCACTGAAGCTTTCTTT. This gives the protein CASSWGQGGGTEAFF.

The rearrangement uses TRBV12-3 or TRBV12-4 and TRBJ2-7; D possibly corresponds to TRBD2 (5 bases). The ends were cut back, 3 bases at V and 3 bases at J, with 6 bases in the middle. This CDR3 region has 12 residues. The CDR3 DNA reads as TGTGCCAGCAGTTTTGCGGGCTACGAGCAGTACTTC. It encodes CASSFAGYEQYF.

This chain uses TRBV7-8 with TRBJ1-2; TRBD1 agrees at 7 bases. The CDR3 totals 18 residues. Per germline, CDR1 SGHVS and CDR2 FQNEAQ. The V gene end was trimmed by 2 bases and the J gene end by 6 bases; junction bases not matched to a gene: 18. CDR3 bases: TGTGCCAGCAGCTTATTTCCGATGGGAACAGGGGTTGCCAATGGCTACACCTTC. Protein sequence: CASSLFPMGTGVANGYTF.